A selection of T cell receptor beta chains follows, all from one sample in a study of T cell changes during pregnancy in multiple sclerosis. The repertoire was sequenced with immunoSEQ multiplex PCR; TCRdb's copy has only in-frame clones and lacks some. The sample gives about 11,000 clones, around 94% of which show up once; around 0.31% is in the top ten. The sample consisted of CD4+ T cells from peripheral blood mononuclear cells, taken before pregnancy. These receptors were collected from a female donor with multiple sclerosis, enrolled in a pregnancy study. The CDR3 runs from the conserved cysteine through the conserved F or W. A D gene is named only where the DNA matches it firmly. Expanded clones are given a class, and other clones once, few, many or no size at all.

d_call	clone_size	cdr3_length	v_call	j_call	cdr3_nt	cdr3_aa
TRBD1	-	14	TRBV27	TRBJ1-2	TGTGCCAGCACCGACCGACAGGGGATCTATGGCTACACCTTC	CASTDRQGIYGYTF
-	-	16	TRBV29-1	TRBJ2-3	TGCAGCGTTGGGGCCGCGACGGGCGGGATTCATAGTACGCAGTATTTT	CSVGAATGGIHSTQYF
-	-	16	TRBV2	TRBJ2-3	TGTGCCAGCAGTGAAGCGGCTAGCGTTCCCACAGATACGCAGTATTTT	CASSEAASVPTDTQYF
-	-	15	TRBV4-1	TRBJ2-3	TGCGCCAGCAGTCAACCGGGCGGGGTAACAGATACGCAGTATTTT	CASSQPGGVTDTQYF
TRBD2	-	17	TRBV9	TRBJ2-7	TGTGCCAGCAGCGTAACCCCCGGACTAGCGGGGGCCTACGAGCAGTACTTC	CASSVTPGLAGAYEQYF
TRBD2	-	15	TRBV27	TRBJ2-1	TGTGCCAGCAGTCCCCCCGGGGGGTCCTACAATGAGCAGTTCTTC	CASSPPGGSYNEQFF
-	-	15	TRBV5-6	TRBJ2-3	TGTGCCAGCAGCTTGAGGGGAGGAATCACAGATACGCAGTATTTT	CASSLRGGITDTQYF
-	-	17	TRBV2	TRBJ2-5	TGTGCCAGCCTTTTGGGGAAACAGGGAGGGTACCAAGAGACCCAGTACTTC	CASLLGKQGGYQETQYF
-	once	16	TRBV12-5	TRBJ1-1	TGTGCTAGTGGTCGTTCCCCAGGAAATACGAACACTGAAGCTTTCTTT	CASGRSPGNTNTEAFF
-	once	15	TRBV2	TRBJ2-7	TGTGCCAGCACAGGAGGCGGACAGCCGAGGCGCGAGCAGTACTTC	CASTGGGQPRREQYF
-	-	15	TRBV6-1	TRBJ2-3	TGTGCCAGCAGTTTTGGGCGGGGGCGCACAGATACGCAGTATTTT	CASSFGRGRTDTQYF
-	-	16	TRBV11-2	TRBJ2-1	TGTGCCAGCAGCTTAGATCTCGTGGGGGGAAGCAGTGAGCAGTTCTTC	CASSLDLVGGSSEQFF
TRBD1	-	15	TRBV12-5	TRBJ1-5	TGTGCTAGTGGGGCCGGGACAGCCGCCGATCAGCCCCAGCATTTT	CASGAGTAADQPQHF
-	-	14	TRBV2	TRBJ2-7	TGTGCCAGCAGTGAATGGGCCTCCGGGGACGAGCAGTACTTC	CASSEWASGDEQYF
-	-	14	TRBV10-1	TRBJ2-1	TGCGCCAGCAGTGCCGAGAGGCTAGGTAATGAGCAGTTCTTC	CASSAERLGNEQFF
-	-	14	TRBV11-1	TRBJ2-7	TGTGCCAGCGGACTCGAGGAGGGGCCCTACGAGCAGTACTTC	CASGLEEGPYEQYF
TRBD1	-	12	TRBV6-5	TRBJ2-7	TGTGCCACCCGACAGGGAAGCTACGAGCAGTACTTC	CATRQGSYEQYF
-	-	15	TRBV23-1	TRBJ2-7	TGCGCCAGCAGTCAACCGACGGACAGCTCCTACGAGCAGTACTTC	CASSQPTDSSYEQYF
-	once	13	TRBV27	TRBJ1-2	TGTGCCAGCAGTTCACTCGTCCACTATGGCTACACCTTC	CASSSLVHYGYTF
TRBD1	-	12	TRBV7-2	TRBJ1-2	TGTGCCAGCAGCTTCGACAGGGGCGGCTACACCTTC	CASSFDRGGYTF
-	-	14	TRBV6-5	TRBJ1-2	TGTGCCAGCAGCCGGGCGGGGAGTGACTATGGCTACACCTTC	CASSRAGSDYGYTF
-	-	15	TRBV6-6	TRBJ1-2	TGTGCCAGCAGTTACCTTAAAGGGGCCAAATATGGCTACACCTTC	CASSYLKGAKYGYTF
-	-	16	TRBV7-2	TRBJ1-3	TGTGCCAGCAGCTTAGGTCGCGGGGGATCTGGAAACACCATATATTTT	CASSLGRGGSGNTIYF
TRBD2	-	15	TRBV9	TRBJ2-1	TGTGCCAGCAGCGTAGGCGGGGGGGCTTATAATGAGCAGTTCTTC	CASSVGGGAYNEQFF
-	-	14	TRBV27	TRBJ2-2	TGTGCCAGCAGTTGGGGGGGCGGGACCGGGGAGCTGTTTTTT	CASSWGGGTGELFF
TRBD1	-	14	TRBV11-3	TRBJ2-7	TGTGCCAGCAGCTCCCCTGAAACAGGGGCCGAGCAGTACTTC	CASSSPETGAEQYF